This T cell receptor beta chain is from a study of T cell responses to AZD1222 COVID-19 vaccine. Notes on the study in general: Compared with day 0, the breadth and depth of the Spike-specific TCR repertoire rose significantly after two doses of AZD1222. Clonal diversity was possibly underestimated, and the donors were mostly white British, with more females.

Profiling relied on immunoSEQ multiplex PCR, and the TCRdb table lists in-frame clones only, not all of them. The profile shows roughly 75,000 clones, roughly 84% of them singletons. This CDR3 is 13 amino acids long. The V gene lost 1 base and the J gene lost 7 bases, with 10 bases spanning the gap. To note about this clone: Antigen specificity is unknown.

The chain carries TRBV12-3 or TRBV12-4 and TRBJ1-2; D gene unclear. The input for sequencing was peripheral blood, taken on day 0 of AZD1222 vaccination. The TCR comes from an adult in good health. The CDR3 protein is CASSLVKEAGYTF. As DNA, the CDR3 is TGTGCCAGCAGTTTAGTCAAGGAGGCTGGCTACACCTTC.